One sample yielded the 10 T cell receptor beta chains listed below, sequenced in a study of molecular identifiers for immune sequencing clone quantification. MiXCR was run by TCRdb on the PCR reads, yielding one entry per CDR3 protein. The repertoire holds about 640,000 distinct CDR3 sequences, less than 20% seen once, with around 0.86% in the top ten. What was sequenced was naive CD8+ T cells from blood, with Jurkat cell RNA spiked in. Sample subset: FACS-sorted CD8+CD4-CCR7+CD45RA+ naive T cells. The receptors here all came from a human donor in good health. Some libraries in this study had Jurkat cell RNA spiked in.

V and J are TRBV10-3 and TRBJ1-1; D may be TRBD1 (5 bases). CDR1 is ENHRY, CDR2 SYGVKD, per germline. The CDR3 has 16 amino acids. Trimming took 11 bases from V and 0 from J, leaving 22 bases between them. The CDR3 sequence: CAVGIPGRTLNTEAFF. The CDR3 coding sequence is TGTGCCGTCGGGATACCGGGACGGACTTTGAACACTGAAGCTTTCTTT.

This clonotype showed up just a few times. This rearrangement joins TRBV4-1 to TRBJ2-1, with D uncertain. Trimming cost V 1 base and J 7 bases, with 8 bases left between them. Germline V CDR1 and CDR2: MGHRA, YSYEKL. The CDR3 has 13 amino acids. The CDR3 DNA reads TGCGCCAGCAGCCAAGGTCGTCTTAATGAGCAGTTCTTC. Its translation: CASSQGRLNEQFF.

For this clonotype: Given a much more abundant clone one base away, this may be a read error. This chain joins TRBV7-9 and TRBJ2-5; the match to TRBD1 covers 7 bases. V dropped 7 bases and J dropped 9; count of bases not matched to a gene: 17. CDR1 and CDR2 (germline): SEHNR, FQNEAQ (reference sequence). CDR3 length: 15 residues. The CDR3: CASTTGRQGDEAQYF. The CDR3 DNA follows: TGTGCCAGCACTACCGGCAGGCAGGGGGATGAGGCCCAGTACTTC.

This clonotype was seen ten or more times. The genes are TRBV6-5 and TRBJ2-7; maybe TRBD1 (5 bases). CDR3 length equals 15 residues. Germline V CDR1 and CDR2: MNHEY, SVGAGI. With 3 bases removed from V and 4 bases from J, the gap between germline ends came to 16 bases. The CDR3 spells CASSYFSGTGYEQYF. CDR3 DNA: TGTGCCAGCAGTTATTTCTCGGGTACAGGATACGAGCAGTACTTC.

This clonotype came up a few times. V and J are TRBV5-4 and TRBJ2-5; D possibly corresponds to TRBD2 (6 bases). Trimming removed 4 bases at V and 1 base at J, with 11 bases between. Germline assignment: CDR1 SGHNT and CDR2 YYREEE (reference sequence). There are 14 residues in the CDR3. The chain's CDR3 is CASSGGTFQETQYF. CDR3 DNA sequence: TGTGCCAGCAGCGGAGGGACGTTCCAAGAGACCCAGTACTTC.

This chain joins TRBV4-3 and TRBJ1-6, with D unclear. The germline CDR1 and CDR2 sequences are LGHNA and YSLEER. The CDR3 totals 18 residues. V lost 0 bases, J lost 6 bases, and 18 bases lay in between. The CDR3 reads CASSQDRTPGWGNSPLHF. CDR3 nucleotide sequence: TGCGCCAGCAGCCAAGATCGTACACCCGGCTGGGGTAATTCACCCCTCCACTTT.

A few counts support this clonotype. V usage is TRBV5-4 and J usage is TRBJ2-3; 15 nucleotides align to TRBD2. This CDR3 spans 16 amino acids. V gave up 0 bases and J gave up 5 bases; unmatched junction bases: 1. Germline V gene lookup returns CDR1 SGHNT and CDR2 YYREEE (reference sequence). CDR3 loop: CASSLEGLAGGDTQYF. The CDR3 DNA reads TGTGCCAGCAGCTTGGAGGGACTAGCGGGGGGAGATACGCAGTATTTT.

This clonotype has only a few counts. The chain employs TRBV4-1 and TRBJ1-2; tentative D call: TRBD1 (5 bases). V dropped 0 bases and J dropped 4 bases, with 12 bases sitting between them. This CDR3 has 15 residues. CDR1 MGHRA and CDR2 YSYEKL come from the germline V gene. In DNA, the CDR3 is TGCGCCAGCAGCCAAGACGGGACCCTGGGCTATGGCTACACCTTC. As protein: CASSQDGTLGYGYTF.

The chain has TRBV29-1 and TRBJ1-1; the D is unclear. The V end was cut by 6 bases, the J end by 11 bases, with 19 bases between. This CDR3 spans 12 amino acids. The germline V gene has CDR1 SQVTM and CDR2 ANQGSEA. CDR3 amino acids: CSVDSPGLAAFF. Written as DNA, the CDR3 is TGCAGCGTGGATTCGCCGGGGTTGGCGGCTTTCTTT.

In this sample, this clonotype turned up many times. The V call is TRBV4-3, the J call TRBJ1-4, with TRBD1 matching 7 bases. Per the germline V gene, CDR1 is LGHNA and CDR2 is YSLEER. The CDR3 contains 17 residues. V lost 3 bases, J lost 2 bases, and 9 bases stayed unmatched. The CDR3 nucleotides are TGCGCCAGCAGCCAGAATCCGGGACAGCTGACTAATGAAAAACTGTTTTTT. Its protein product is CASSQNPGQLTNEKLFF.